Listed here are 18 T cell receptor beta chains from one sample, sequenced in a study of shared clonotypes between healthy human individuals (dated by TCRdb to the early 2020s). Libraries were prepared through the immunoSEQ multiplex PCR assay. TCRdb obtained this table from immuneACCESS and retained in-frame rearrangements with V and J assigned. These tables miss some clones; where compared with another copy, unresolved V genes account for less than half of the shortfall, and the remainder is unexplained. This sample holds more than 2 million clones; 85% to 95% were observed only once. The ten largest account for 0.1% to 0.15% of the sample. The material sequenced was naive CD4+ T cells sorted from blood. Per the publication, the cell subset or site label means: CD45RA+ positively selected. The source of these receptors is a man between 18 and 29 years old in good health.

The gene calls are TRBV10-3 and TRBJ2-5, with D possibly being TRBD1 or TRBD2 (5 bases each). Trimming left V 8 bases short and J 0 bases short, with 16 bases between. Germline assignment: CDR1 ENHRY and CDR2 SYGVKD. This CDR3 spans 15 amino acids. The CDR3 sequence: CAIRTGTVDQETQYF. The CDR3 bases are TGTGCCATCCGGACCGGGACCGTCGACCAAGAGACCCAGTACTTC.

Turning to this clone: This CDR3 is also generated by other DNA sequences in the sample. This chain joins TRBV6-1 and TRBJ2-7, with TRBD1 identical over 7 bases. The ends lost 9 bases at V and 2 bases at J; junction bases unmatched: 7. Germline V CDR1 and CDR2: MNHNS, SASEGT. This CDR3 comprises 13 residues. The DNA of the CDR3 is TGTGCCAGTAGATTGACAGGGACCTACGAGCAGTACTTC. It is translated as CASRLTGTYEQYF.

A word on this clone: Germline is not matched at one junction end, which may reflect a read error. CDR3 protein: CASSLSGLSSSEQYF. CDR3 in DNA: TGTGCCAGCAGCTTGTCTGGGCTCTCCTCCTCCGAGCAGTACTTC. This sequence joins TRBV5-4 and TRBJ2-7; D gene uncertain. Germline lookup yields CDR1 SGHNT and CDR2 YYREEE (reference sequence). The CDR3 has 15 residues.

A word on this clone: Other DNA sequences from this sample encode an identical CDR3 as well. This sequence joins TRBV2 and TRBJ1-1; 8 bases agree with TRBD1. The CDR3 loop spans 13 amino acids. V lost 6 bases, J lost 5 bases, and 5 bases stayed unmatched. The V gene's germline CDR1 is SNHLY and CDR2 FYNNEI. CDR3 residues: CASRPTGGTEAFF. CDR3 DNA sequence: TGTGCCAGCAGGCCAACAGGGGGGACTGAAGCTTTCTTT.

The CDR3 loop is CASRQTSGVSRSYEQYF. CDR3 bases: TGTGCCAGTAGACAGACTAGCGGGGTCTCCAGGTCCTACGAGCAGTACTTC. The chain joins TRBV19 to TRBJ2-7; TRBD2 aligns across 11 bases. The CDR3 is made up of 17 amino acids. Unmatched junction bases numbered 11, after V lost 6 bases and J lost 1 base. Germline values: CDR1 LNHDA, CDR2 SQIVND (reference sequence).

In regard to this clone: The identical CDR3 is also encoded by other nucleotide sequences in the sample. The chain has TRBV10-1 and TRBJ1-5; TRBD1 might be the D (5 bases). The CDR3 runs 13 residues. Trimming shortened V by 4 bases and J by 3 bases, and 7 bases separated the two germline ends. Germline V gene sequence: CDR1 WNHNN, CDR2 SYGVQD (reference sequence). DNA of the CDR3: TGCGCCAGCAGTGGAGGGGTCAATCAGCCCCAGCATTTT. It is translated as CASSGGVNQPQHF.

This chain connects TRBV2 to TRBJ1-1, with D hard to call. Germline CDR1 is SNHLY and CDR2 is FYNNEI. CDR3 size: 15 residues. The CDR3 nucleotides read TGTGCTCAAGCGAGGACGGCAGGAATGAACACTGAAGCTTTCTTT. Translation: CAQARTAGMNTEAFF.

This chain links TRBV9 with TRBJ2-7, with 13 bases lining up with TRBD2. The V gene end was trimmed by 5 bases and the J gene end by 5 bases; junction bases not matched to a gene: 4. This CDR3 is 14 amino acids long. The germline V gene encodes CDR1 SGDLS and CDR2 YYNGEE. The chain's CDR3 is CASSTGLAGNEQYF. CDR3 in DNA: TGTGCCAGCAGTACGGGACTAGCGGGGAACGAGCAGTACTTC.

The chain couples TRBV30 to TRBJ2-2; D remains unclear. V shed 5 bases and J shed 1 base, with 5 bases lying between them. The CDR3 sequence is 12 residues long. Germline CDR1 is GTSNPN and CDR2 is SVGIG (reference sequence). CDR3 nucleotide sequence: TGTGCCTGGGAAGGGAACACCGGGGAGCTGTTTTTT. This translates into CAWEGNTGELFF.

The rearrangement uses TRBV7-9 and TRBJ2-2; no reliable D call. Trimming removed 1 base at V and 9 bases at J, with 6 bases between. Germline CDR1 is SEHNR and CDR2 is FQNEAQ (reference sequence). The CDR3 extends over 12 amino acids. CDR3 DNA sequence: TGTGCCAGCAGCTTAGGTCTCAGGGAGCTGTTTTTT. It encodes CASSLGLRELFF. Together with reference TRBV7-9 and TRBJ2-2, the CDR3 gives the full variable domain: DTGVSQNPRHKITKRGQNVTFRCDPISEHNRLYWYRQTLGQGPEFLTYFQNEAQLEKSRLLSDRFSAERPKGSFSTLEIQRTEQGDSAMYLCASSLGLRELFFGEGSRLTVL.

V usage is TRBV6-5 and J usage is TRBJ1-2; tentative D call: TRBD1 (5 bases). Germline V CDR1 and CDR2: MNHEY, SVGAGI. Trimming took 11 bases from V and 8 from J, leaving 21 bases between them. The CDR3 has 13 amino acids. This CDR3 is CASARAPGQGYTF. CDR3 nucleotides: TGTGCCTCCGCCAGGGCGCCGGGCCAAGGCTACACCTTC.

This chain uses TRBV27 with TRBJ2-3; the D gene is possibly TRBD1 (5 bases). Trimming removed 2 bases at V and 2 bases at J, with 11 bases between. There are 15 residues in the CDR3. Germline CDR1 is MNHEY and CDR2 is SMNVEV (reference sequence). The CDR3 region has the DNA TGTGCCAGCAGTTTAGGACCCAGGGCCACAGATACGCAGTATTTT. Protein: CASSLGPRATDTQYF.

This clone was seen a handful of times. This chain uses TRBV15 with TRBJ1-6; weak D call: TRBD1 (6 bases). The CDR3 is made up of 15 amino acids. V was cut by 7 bases and J by 6 bases, with 16 bases left in between. Germline-derived CDR1 and CDR2 are LNHNV and YYDKDF (reference sequence). The CDR3 protein is CATTLDRNINSPLHF. The CDR3 DNA sequence: TGTGCCACCACCTTGGACAGAAATATTAATTCACCCCTCCACTTT.

The chain uses TRBV11-2 and TRBJ2-7; the D gene is possibly TRBD1 (6 bases). The germline V gene has CDR1 SGHAT and CDR2 FQNNGV. This CDR3 has 17 amino acids. V lost 5 bases and J 3 bases, leaving 23 bases between the germline ends. DNA of the CDR3: TGTGCCAGCAGCCCAACAGGGAATCCCTCCCCATACTACGAGCAGTACTTC. Translating it yields CASSPTGNPSPYYEQYF.

Worth noting for this clone: The sample contains more than one DNA sequence encoding this CDR3. The chain recombines TRBV2 with TRBJ1-3; unclear D gene. The CDR3 sequence is 13 residues long. Trimming left V 4 bases short and J 0 bases short, with 4 bases between. Germline V lookup: CDR1 SNHLY, CDR2 FYNNEI. The CDR3 here is CASSGGSGNTIYF. CDR3 in DNA: TGTGCCAGCAGTGGCGGCTCTGGAAACACCATATATTTT.

As concerns this clone: Other nucleotide sequences from this sample produce the same CDR3. The chain combines TRBV7-9 with TRBJ1-3; no clear D. Trimming removed 6 bases from V and 0 bases from J, with 6 bases in between. The CDR3 is 13 residues long. Per germline, CDR1 SEHNR and CDR2 FQNEAQ (reference sequence). CDR3 sequence: CASRGGSGNTIYF. Written as DNA, the CDR3 is TGTGCCAGCAGAGGAGGCTCTGGAAACACCATATATTTT.

The V gene is TRBV28, the J gene TRBJ1-5; D is unresolved. This CDR3 is built from 13 residues. CDR1 and CDR2 from the germline V gene are MDHEN and SYDVKM. Trimming removed 4 bases at V and 4 bases at J, with 8 bases between. This chain's CDR3 is CASSSRANQPQHF. The CDR3 DNA reads as TGTGCCAGCAGTTCAAGGGCAAATCAGCCCCAGCATTTT.

The V gene is TRBV5-1, the J gene TRBJ1-3; tentatively, D is TRBD1 (6 bases). The CDR3 runs to 16 residues. Germline V CDR1 and CDR2: SGHRS, YFSETQ. The V end was cut by 0 bases, the J end by 2 bases, with 12 bases between. The CDR3 bases are TGCGCCAGCAGCTTGGCTGGGGGCATAACTGGAAACACCATATATTTT. It yields the protein CASSLAGGITGNTIYF.